The following is a T cell receptor beta chain sequence with its context. Germline assignment: CDR1 GTSNPN and CDR2 SVGIG (reference sequence). With 4 bases clipped from V and 9 bases from J, the junction kept 0 bases outside the gene matches. The CDR3 covers 11 residues. The data stem from a study of T cells in localized non-small cell lung cancer. TCRdb keeps only in-frame clones here, not all; method: immunoSEQ multiplex PCR. Of about 34,000 clones in the sample, approximately 80% were seen once. Sequencing was performed on peripheral blood, taken before any cancer treatment. The V and J genes are TRBV30 and TRBJ1-6; 7 positions match TRBD1. The sequence derives from an older male donor with stage II squamous cell lung carcinoma. CDR3: CAWNRGSPLHF. CDR3 nucleotide sequence: TGTGCCTGGAACAGGGGTTCACCCCTCCACTTT.